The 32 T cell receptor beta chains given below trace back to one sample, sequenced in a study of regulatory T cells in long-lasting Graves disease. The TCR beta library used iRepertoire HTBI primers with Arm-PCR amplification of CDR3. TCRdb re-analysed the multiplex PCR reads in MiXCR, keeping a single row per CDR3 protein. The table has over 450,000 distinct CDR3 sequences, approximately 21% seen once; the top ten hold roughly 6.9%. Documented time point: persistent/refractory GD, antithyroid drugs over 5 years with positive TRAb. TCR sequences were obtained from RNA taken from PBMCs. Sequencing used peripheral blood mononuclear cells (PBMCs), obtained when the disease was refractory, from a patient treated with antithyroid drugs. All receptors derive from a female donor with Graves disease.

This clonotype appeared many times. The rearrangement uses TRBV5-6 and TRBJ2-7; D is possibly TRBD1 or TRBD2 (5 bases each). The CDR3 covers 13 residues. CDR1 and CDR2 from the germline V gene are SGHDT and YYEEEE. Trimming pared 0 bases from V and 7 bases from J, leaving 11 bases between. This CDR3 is CASSLAGAQEQYF. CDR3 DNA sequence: TGTGCCAGCAGCTTGGCCGGGGCACAGGAGCAGTACTTC.

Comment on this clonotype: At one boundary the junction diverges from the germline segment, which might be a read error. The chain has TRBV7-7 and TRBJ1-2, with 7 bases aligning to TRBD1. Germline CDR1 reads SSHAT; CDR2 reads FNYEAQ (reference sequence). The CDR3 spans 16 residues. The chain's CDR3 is CASSPLTGKGNYGYTF. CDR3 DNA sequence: TGTGCTAGCAGCCCTTTGACAGGGAAGGGCAACTATGGCTACACCTTC.

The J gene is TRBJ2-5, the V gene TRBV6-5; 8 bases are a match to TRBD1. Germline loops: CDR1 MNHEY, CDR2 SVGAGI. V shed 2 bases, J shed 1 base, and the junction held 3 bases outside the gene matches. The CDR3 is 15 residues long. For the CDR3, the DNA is TGTGCCAGCAGTTACACAGGGGGTTCCCAAGAGACCCAGTACTTC. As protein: CASSYTGGSQETQYF.

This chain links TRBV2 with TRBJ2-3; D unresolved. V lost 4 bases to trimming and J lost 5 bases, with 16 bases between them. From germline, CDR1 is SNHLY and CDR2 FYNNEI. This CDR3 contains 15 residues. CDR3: CASSVSPYSGDTQYF. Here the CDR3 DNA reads TGTGCCAGCAGTGTCAGTCCTTACTCCGGAGATACGCAGTATTTT.

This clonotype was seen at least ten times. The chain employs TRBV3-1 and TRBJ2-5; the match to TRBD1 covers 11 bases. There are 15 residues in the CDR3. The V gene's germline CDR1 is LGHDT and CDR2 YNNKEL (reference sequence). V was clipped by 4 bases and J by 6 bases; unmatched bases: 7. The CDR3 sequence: CASSPRDRGEKTQYF. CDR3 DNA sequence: TGTGCCAGCAGCCCCCGGGACAGGGGGGAGAAGACCCAGTACTTC.

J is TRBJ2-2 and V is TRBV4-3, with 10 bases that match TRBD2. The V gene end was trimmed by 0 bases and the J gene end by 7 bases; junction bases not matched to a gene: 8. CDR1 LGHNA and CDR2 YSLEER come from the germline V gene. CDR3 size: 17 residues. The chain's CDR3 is CASSQDRLAGVVGELFF. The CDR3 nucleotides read TGCGCCAGCAGCCAAGATCGGCTAGCGGGAGTAGTCGGGGAGCTGTTTTTT.

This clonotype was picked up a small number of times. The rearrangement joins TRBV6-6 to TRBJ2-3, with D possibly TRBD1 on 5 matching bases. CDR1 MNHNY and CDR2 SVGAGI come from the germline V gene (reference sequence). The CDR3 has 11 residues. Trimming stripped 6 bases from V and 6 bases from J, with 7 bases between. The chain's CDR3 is CASSAGDTQYF. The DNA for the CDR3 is TGTGCCAGCAGCGCAGGGGATACGCAGTATTTT.

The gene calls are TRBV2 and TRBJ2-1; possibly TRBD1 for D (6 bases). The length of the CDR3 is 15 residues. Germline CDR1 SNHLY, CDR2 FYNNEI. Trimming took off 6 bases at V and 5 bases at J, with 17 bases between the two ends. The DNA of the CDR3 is TGTGCCAGCAGGGAGCCCCGGGGACACCACAATGAGCAGTTCTTC. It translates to CASREPRGHHNEQFF.

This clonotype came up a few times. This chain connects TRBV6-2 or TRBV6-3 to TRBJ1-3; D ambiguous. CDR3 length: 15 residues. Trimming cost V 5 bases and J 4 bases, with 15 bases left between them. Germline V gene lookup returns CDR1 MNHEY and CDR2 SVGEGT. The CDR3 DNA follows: TGTGCCAGCAGTGCCGACTACTCGAGGGGAAACACCATATATTTT. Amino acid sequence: CASSADYSRGNTIYF.

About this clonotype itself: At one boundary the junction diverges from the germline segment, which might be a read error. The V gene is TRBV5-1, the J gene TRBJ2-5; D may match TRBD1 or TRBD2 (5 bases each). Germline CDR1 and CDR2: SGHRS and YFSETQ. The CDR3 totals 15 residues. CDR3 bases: TGCGCCAGCAGCTACATTCCGGGACGGCAAGAGACTCAGTACTTC. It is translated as CASSYIPGRQETQYF.

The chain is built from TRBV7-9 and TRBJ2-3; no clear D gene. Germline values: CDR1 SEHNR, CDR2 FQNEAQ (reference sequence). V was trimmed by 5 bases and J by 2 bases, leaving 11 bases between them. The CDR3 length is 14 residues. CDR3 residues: CASSPSWDTDTQYF. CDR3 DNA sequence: TGTGCCAGCAGCCCCTCCTGGGACACAGATACGCAGTATTTT.

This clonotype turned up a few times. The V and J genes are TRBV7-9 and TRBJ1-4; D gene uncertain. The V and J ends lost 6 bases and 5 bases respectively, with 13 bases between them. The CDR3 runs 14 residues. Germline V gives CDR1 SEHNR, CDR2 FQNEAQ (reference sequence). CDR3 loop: CASRNLGRNEKLFF. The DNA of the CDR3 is TGTGCCAGCAGGAACCTCGGACGGAATGAAAAACTGTTTTTT.

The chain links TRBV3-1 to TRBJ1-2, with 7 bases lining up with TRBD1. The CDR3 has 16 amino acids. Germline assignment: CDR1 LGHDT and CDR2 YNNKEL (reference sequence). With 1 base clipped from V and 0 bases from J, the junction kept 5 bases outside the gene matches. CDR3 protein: CASSQGDREANYGYTF. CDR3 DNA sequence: TGTGCCAGCAGCCAAGGCGACAGGGAAGCTAACTATGGCTACACCTTC.

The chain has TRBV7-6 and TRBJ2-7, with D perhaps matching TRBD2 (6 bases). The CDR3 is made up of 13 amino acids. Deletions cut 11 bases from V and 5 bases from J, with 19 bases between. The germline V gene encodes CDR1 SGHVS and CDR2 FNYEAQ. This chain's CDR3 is CALSRGYSHEQYF. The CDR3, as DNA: TGTGCCCTTAGTCGGGGGTATAGCCACGAGCAGTACTTC.

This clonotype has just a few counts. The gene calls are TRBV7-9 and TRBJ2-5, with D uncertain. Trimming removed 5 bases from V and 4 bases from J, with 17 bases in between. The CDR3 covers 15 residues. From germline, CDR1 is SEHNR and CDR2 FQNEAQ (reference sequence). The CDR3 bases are TGTGCCAGCAGCCTAGTGGCAGGTTCATTAGAGACCCAGTACTTC. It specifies CASSLVAGSLETQYF.

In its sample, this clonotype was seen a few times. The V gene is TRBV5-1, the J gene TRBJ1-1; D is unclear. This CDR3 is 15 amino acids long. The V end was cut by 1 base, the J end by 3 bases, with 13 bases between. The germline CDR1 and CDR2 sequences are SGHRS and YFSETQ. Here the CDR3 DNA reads TGCGCCAGCAGCTTGAGAGCCGCGGCGGACACTGAAGCTTTCTTT. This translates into CASSLRAAADTEAFF. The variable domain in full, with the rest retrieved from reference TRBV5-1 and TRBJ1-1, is KAGVTQTPRYLIKTRGQQVTLSCSPISGHRSVSWYQQTPGQGLQFLFEYFSETQRNKGNFPGRFSGRQFSNSRSEMNVSTLELGDSALYLCASSLRAAADTEAFFGQGTRLTVV.

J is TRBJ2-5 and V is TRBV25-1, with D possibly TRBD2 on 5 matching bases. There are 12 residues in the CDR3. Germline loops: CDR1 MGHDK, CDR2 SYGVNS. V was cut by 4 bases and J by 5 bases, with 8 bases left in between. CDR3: CASSGRWETQYF. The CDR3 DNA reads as TGTGCCAGCAGTGGGAGGTGGGAGACCCAGTACTTC.

The CDR3 region is CASSRRTSVPYEQYF. The CDR3 bases are TGTGCCAGCAGCCGAAGGACTAGCGTGCCCTACGAGCAGTACTTC. V usage is TRBV7-2 and J usage is TRBJ2-7, with TRBD2 matching 9 bases. V lost 5 bases to trimming and J lost 2 bases; unmatched junction nucleotides: 7. The CDR3 consists of 15 residues. Germline V gene sequence: CDR1 SGHTA, CDR2 FQGNSA.

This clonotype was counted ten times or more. As DNA, the CDR3 is TGTGCCTGGAGTTGGGGGGAAGAGACCCAGTACTTC. Protein: CAWSWGEETQYF. The chain combines TRBV30 with TRBJ2-5; D possibly corresponds to TRBD2 (6 bases). The V gene lost 2 bases and the J gene lost 3 bases, with 7 bases spanning the gap. The CDR3 has 12 amino acids. Germline CDR1 is GTSNPN and CDR2 is SVGIG (reference sequence). The full variable domain, rest sourced from reference TRBV30 and TRBJ2-5, is SQTIHQWPATLVQPVGSPLSLECTVEGTSNPNLYWYRQAAGRGLQLLFYSVGIGQISSEVPQNLSASRPQDRQFILSSKKLLLSDSGFYLCAWSWGEETQYFGPGTRLLVL.

The CDR3 protein is CASSVNHRDSPLYEQYF. DNA for the CDR3: TGTGCCAGCAGCGTCAATCACCGGGACTCACCCCTTTACGAGCAGTACTTC. The chain carries TRBV9 and TRBJ2-7, with TRBD2 as a possible D gene (6 bases). The V end was cut by 2 bases, the J end by 4 bases, with 22 bases between. CDR3 length: 17 amino acids. Per the germline V gene, CDR1 is SGDLS and CDR2 is YYNGEE. The full variable domain, rest sourced from reference TRBV9 and TRBJ2-7, is DSGVTQTPKHLITATGQRVTLRCSPRSGDLSVYWYQQSLDQGLQFLIQYYNGEERAKGNILERFSAQQFPDLHSELNLSSLELGDSALYFCASSVNHRDSPLYEQYFGPGTRLTVT.

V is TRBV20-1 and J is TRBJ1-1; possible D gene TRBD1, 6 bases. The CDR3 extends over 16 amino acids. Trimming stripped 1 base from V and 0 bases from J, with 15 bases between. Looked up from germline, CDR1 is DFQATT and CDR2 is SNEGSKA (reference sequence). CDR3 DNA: TGCAGTGCTAGAGCCGCACGCCAGGGGATGAACACTGAAGCTTTCTTT. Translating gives CSARAARQGMNTEAFF.

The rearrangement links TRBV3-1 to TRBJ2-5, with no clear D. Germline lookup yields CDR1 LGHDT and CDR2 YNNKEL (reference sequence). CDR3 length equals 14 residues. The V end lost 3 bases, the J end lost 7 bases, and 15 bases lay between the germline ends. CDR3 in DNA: TGTGCCAGCAGCCAGGACCATAATCTCCGGACCCAGTACTTC. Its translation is CASSQDHNLRTQYF.

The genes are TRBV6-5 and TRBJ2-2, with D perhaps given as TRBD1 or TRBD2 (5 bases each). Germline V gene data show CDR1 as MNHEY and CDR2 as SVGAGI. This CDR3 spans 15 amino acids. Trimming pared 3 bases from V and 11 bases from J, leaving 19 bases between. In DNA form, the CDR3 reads TGTGCCAGCAGTTATTCTGCGGTCGGGGCGTACGAGCTGTTTTTT. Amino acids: CASSYSAVGAYELFF.

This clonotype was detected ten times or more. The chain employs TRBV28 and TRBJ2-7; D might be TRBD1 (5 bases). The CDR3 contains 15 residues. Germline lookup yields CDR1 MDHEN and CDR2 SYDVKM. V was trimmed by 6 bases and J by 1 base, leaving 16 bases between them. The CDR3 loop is CASSLDSSGSYEQYF. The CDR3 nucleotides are TGTGCCAGCAGCTTAGACAGTTCGGGTTCCTACGAGCAGTACTTC.

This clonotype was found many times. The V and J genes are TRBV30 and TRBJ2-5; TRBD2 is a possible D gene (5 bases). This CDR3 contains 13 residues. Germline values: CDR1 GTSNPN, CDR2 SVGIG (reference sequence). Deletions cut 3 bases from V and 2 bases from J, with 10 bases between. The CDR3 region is CAWSGLLQETQYF. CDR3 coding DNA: TGTGCCTGGAGCGGACTGTTACAAGAGACCCAGTACTTC.

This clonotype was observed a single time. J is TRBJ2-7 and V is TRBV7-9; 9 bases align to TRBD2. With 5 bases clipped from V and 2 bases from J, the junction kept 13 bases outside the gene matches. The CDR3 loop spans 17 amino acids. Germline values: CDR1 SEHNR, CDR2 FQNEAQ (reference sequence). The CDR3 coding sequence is TGTGCCAGCAGCCCGACATACCTTCGCGGGGGGGCCTACGAGCAGTACTTC. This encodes CASSPTYLRGGAYEQYF.

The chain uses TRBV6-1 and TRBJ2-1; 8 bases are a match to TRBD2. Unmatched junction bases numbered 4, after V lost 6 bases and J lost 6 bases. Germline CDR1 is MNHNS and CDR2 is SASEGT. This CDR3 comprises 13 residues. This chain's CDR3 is CASRTRGGNEQFF. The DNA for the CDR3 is TGTGCCAGCAGAACCCGGGGGGGCAATGAGCAGTTCTTC.

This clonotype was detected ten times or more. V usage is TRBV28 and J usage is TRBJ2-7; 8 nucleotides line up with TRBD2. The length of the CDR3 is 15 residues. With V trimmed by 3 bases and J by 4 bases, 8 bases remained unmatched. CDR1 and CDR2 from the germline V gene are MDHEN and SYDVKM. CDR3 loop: CASSLGSGVTYEQYF. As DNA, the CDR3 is TGTGCCAGCAGTTTGGGTAGCGGGGTAACTTACGAGCAGTACTTC.

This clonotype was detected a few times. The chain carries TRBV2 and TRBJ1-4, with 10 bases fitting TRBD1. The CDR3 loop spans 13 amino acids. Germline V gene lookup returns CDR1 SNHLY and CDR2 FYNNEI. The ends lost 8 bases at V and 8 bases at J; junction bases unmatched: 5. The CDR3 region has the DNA TGTGCCAGCGCGGACAGGGGGGGAGAAAAACTGTTTTTT. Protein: CASADRGGEKLFF.

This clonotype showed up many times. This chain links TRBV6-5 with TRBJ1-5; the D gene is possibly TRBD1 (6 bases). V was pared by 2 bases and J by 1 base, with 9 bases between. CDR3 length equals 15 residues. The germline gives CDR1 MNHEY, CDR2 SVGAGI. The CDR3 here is CASSYGQGSNQPQHF. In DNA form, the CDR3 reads TGTGCCAGCAGTTACGGGCAGGGGAGCAATCAGCCCCAGCATTTT.

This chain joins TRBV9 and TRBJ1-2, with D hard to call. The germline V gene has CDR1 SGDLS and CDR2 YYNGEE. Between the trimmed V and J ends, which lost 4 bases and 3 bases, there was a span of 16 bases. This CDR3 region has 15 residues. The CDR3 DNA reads TGTGCCAGCAGCCAAGCCCCCAGGTCTCACTATGGCTACACCTTC. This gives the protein CASSQAPRSHYGYTF. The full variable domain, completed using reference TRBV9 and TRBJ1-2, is DSGVTQTPKHLITATGQRVTLRCSPRSGDLSVYWYQQSLDQGLQFLIQYYNGEERAKGNILERFSAQQFPDLHSELNLSSLELGDSALYFCASSQAPRSHYGYTFGSGTRLTVV.

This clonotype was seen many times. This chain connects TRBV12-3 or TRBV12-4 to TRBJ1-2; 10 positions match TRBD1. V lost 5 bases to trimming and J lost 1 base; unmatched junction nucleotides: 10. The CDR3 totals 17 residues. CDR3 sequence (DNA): TGTGCCAGCAGTGGGACAGGGGCGGCCTTTAGTAACTATGGCTACACCTTC. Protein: CASSGTGAAFSNYGYTF.